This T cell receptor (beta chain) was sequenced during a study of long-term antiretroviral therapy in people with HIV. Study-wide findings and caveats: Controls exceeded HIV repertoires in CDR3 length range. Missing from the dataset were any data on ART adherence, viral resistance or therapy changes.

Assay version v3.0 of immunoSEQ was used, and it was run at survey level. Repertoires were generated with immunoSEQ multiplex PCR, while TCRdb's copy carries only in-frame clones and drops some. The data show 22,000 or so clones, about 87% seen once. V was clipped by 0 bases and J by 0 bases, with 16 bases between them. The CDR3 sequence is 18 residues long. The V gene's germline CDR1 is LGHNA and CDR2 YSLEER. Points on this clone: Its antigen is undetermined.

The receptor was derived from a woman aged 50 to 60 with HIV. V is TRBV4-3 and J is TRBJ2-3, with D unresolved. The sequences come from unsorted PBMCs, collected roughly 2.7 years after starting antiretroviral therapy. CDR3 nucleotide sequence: TGCGCCAGCAGCCAAGATATGGCTTCAACTCCTAGCACAGATACGCAGTATTTT. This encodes CASSQDMASTPSTDTQYF.